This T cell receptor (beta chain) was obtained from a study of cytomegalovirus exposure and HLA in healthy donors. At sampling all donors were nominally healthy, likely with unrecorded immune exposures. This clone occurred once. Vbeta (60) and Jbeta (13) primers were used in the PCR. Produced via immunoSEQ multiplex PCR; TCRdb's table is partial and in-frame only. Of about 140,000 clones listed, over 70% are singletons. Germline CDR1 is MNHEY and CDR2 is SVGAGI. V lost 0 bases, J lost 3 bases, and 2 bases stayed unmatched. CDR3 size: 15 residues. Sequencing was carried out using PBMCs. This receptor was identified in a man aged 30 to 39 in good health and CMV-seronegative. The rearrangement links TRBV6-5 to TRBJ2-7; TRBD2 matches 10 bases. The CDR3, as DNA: TGTGCCAGCAGTTACTCACAGCGGGAGGGCTACGAGCAGTACTTC. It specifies CASSYSQREGYEQYF.